The T cell receptor (beta chain) under discussion was sequenced for a study of T cells after yellow fever vaccination. Whole-study results and caveats: A large majority of primary-vaccination clones showed up again after the booster (about 97% CD4, around 90% CD8).

Template switching with 5'RACE generated the TCR cDNA and added a universal primer site and UMIs. TCRdb independently ran MiXCR on the 5' RACE reads; one entry per CDR3 protein. The sample carries 240,000 or so distinct CDR3 sequences, around 7% recorded once. Germline V gene lookup returns CDR1 DFQATT and CDR2 SNEGSKA (reference sequence). V shed 5 bases, J shed 0 bases, and the junction held 10 bases outside the gene matches. The CDR3 sequence is 16 residues long. This clonotype was found a few times. The antigen is not known. The rearrangement joins TRBV20-1 to TRBJ2-7, with 10 bases matching TRBD1. The sequence was obtained from a man aged 30 to 39 who received the YFV17D yellow fever vaccine. Sequences were derived from CD4+ T cells sorted from PBMCs, sampled 15 days after the yellow fever booster vaccination. As DNA, the CDR3 is TGCAGTGCTCAGAGTCCCGGGACAGGGGTCTCCTACGAGCAGTACTTC. Translation gives CSAQSPGTGVSYEQYF.